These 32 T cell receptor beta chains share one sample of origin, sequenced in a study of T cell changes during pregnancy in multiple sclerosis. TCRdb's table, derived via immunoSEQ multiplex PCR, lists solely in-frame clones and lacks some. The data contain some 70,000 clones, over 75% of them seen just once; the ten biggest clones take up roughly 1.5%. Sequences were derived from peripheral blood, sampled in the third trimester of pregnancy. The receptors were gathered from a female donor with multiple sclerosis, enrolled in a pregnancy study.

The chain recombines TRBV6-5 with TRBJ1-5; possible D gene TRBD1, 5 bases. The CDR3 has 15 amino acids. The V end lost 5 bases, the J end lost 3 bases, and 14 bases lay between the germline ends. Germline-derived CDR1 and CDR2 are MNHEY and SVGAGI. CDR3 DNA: TGTGCCAGCAGTCGCCAGGGAGGCAACAATCAGCCCCAGCATTTT. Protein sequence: CASSRQGGNNQPQHF.

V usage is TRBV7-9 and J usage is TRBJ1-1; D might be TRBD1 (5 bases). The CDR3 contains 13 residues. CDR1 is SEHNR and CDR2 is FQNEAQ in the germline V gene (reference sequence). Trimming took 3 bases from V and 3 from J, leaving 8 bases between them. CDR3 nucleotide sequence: TGTGCCAGCAGCTTTTCCAGGGACACTGAAGCTTTCTTT. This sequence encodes CASSFSRDTEAFF.

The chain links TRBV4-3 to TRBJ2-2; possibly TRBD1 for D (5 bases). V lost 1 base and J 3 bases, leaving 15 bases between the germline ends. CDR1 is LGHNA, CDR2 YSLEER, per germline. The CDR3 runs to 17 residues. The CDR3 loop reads CASSQAARGADTGELFF. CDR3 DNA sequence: TGCGCCAGCAGCCAAGCAGCAAGGGGCGCCGACACCGGGGAGCTGTTTTTT.

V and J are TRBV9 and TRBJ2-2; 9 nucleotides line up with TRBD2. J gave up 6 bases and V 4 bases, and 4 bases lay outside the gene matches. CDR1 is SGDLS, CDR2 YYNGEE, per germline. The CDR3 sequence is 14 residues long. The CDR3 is CASSFGTSPGELFF. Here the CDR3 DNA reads TGTGCCAGCAGCTTCGGGACTAGCCCCGGGGAGCTGTTTTTT.

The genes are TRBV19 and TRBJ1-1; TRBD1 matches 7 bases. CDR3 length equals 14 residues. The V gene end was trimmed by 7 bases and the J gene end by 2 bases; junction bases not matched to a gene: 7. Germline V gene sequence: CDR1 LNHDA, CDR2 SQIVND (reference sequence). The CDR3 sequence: CASTDRAANTEAFF. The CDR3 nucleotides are TGTGCCAGTACCGACAGGGCCGCTAACACTGAAGCTTTCTTT.

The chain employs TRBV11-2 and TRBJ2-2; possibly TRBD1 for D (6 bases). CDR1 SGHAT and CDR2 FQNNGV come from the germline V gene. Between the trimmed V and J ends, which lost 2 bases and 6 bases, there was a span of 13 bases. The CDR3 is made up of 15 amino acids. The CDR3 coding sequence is TGTGCCAGCAGCTTAATACAGGGTCGCGCCGGGGAGCTGTTTTTT. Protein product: CASSLIQGRAGELFF.

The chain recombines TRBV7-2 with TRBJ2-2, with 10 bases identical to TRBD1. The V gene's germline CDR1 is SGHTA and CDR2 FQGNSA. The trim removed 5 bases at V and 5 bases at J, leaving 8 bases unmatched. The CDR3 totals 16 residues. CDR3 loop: CASSRKGDRGTGELFF. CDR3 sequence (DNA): TGTGCCAGCAGCCGAAAAGGGGACAGGGGTACCGGGGAGCTGTTTTTT.

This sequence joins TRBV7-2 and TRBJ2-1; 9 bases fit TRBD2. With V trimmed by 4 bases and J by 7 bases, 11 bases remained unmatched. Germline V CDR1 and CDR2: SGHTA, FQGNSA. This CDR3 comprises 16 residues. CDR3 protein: CASSSPEAGGYNEQFF. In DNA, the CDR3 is TGTGCCAGCAGCTCTCCGGAAGCGGGGGGTTATAATGAGCAGTTCTTC.

The CDR3 reads CASTPAGGPYGYTF. DNA for the CDR3: TGTGCCAGCACCCCCGCTGGGGGCCCCTATGGCTACACCTTC. The V gene is TRBV27, the J gene TRBJ1-2, with a tentative D call TRBD1 (6 bases). This CDR3 spans 14 amino acids. The germline CDR1 and CDR2 sequences are MNHEY and SMNVEV (reference sequence). Trimming took off 7 bases at V and 4 bases at J, with 16 bases between the two ends.

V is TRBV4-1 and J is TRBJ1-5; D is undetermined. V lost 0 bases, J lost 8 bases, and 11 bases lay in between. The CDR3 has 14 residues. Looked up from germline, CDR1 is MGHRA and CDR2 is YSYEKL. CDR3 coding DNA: TGCGCCAGCAGCCAAGAATTAAGAGTGGAGCCCCAGCATTTT. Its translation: CASSQELRVEPQHF.

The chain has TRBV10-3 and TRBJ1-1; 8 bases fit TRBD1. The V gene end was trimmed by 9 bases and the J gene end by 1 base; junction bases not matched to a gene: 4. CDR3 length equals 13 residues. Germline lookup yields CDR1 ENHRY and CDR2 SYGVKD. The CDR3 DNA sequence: TGTGCCATTGGGGACAGGACGAACACTGAAGCTTTCTTT. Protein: CAIGDRTNTEAFF.

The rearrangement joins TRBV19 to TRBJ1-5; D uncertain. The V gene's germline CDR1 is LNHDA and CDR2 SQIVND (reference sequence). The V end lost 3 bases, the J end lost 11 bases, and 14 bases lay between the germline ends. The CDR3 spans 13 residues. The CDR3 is CASSIENTGAQHF. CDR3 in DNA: TGTGCCAGTAGTATTGAAAACACCGGGGCCCAGCATTTT.

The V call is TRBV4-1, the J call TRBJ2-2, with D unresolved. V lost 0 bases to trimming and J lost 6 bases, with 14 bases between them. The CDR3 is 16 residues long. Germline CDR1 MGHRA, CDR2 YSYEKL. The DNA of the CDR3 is TGCGCCAGCAGCCAAGATGCAACCAACTTCCCCGGGGAGCTGTTTTTT. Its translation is CASSQDATNFPGELFF.

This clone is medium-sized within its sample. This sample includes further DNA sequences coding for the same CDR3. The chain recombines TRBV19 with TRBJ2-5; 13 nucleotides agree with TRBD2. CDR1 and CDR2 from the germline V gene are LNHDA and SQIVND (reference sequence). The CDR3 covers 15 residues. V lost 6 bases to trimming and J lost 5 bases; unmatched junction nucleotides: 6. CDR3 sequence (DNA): TGTGCCAGTAGCCGGACTAGCGGGAGTCTTGAGACCCAGTACTTC. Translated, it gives CASSRTSGSLETQYF.

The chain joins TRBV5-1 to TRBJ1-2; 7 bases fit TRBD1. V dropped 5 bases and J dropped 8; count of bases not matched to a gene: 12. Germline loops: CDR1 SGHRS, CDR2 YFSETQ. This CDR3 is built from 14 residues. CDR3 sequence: CASSLLGADRGYTF. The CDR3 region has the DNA TGCGCCAGCAGTCTGCTCGGGGCGGACAGGGGCTACACCTTC.

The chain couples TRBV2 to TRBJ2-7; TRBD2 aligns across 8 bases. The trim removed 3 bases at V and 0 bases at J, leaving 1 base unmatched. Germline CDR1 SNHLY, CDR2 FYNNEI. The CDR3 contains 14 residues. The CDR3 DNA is TGTGCCAGCAGTGAGGGACTAGGCTCCTACGAGCAGTACTTC. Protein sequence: CASSEGLGSYEQYF.

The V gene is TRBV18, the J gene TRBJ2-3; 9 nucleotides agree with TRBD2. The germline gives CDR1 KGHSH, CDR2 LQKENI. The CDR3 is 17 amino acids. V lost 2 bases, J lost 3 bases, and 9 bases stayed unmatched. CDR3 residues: CASSPIRLAEMTDTQYF. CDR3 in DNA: TGTGCCAGCTCACCAATCCGACTAGCGGAGATGACAGATACGCAGTATTTT.

The CDR3 nucleotides read TGTGCCAGCAGCCAAGATCGGGACAGAATCTTCTACGAGCAGTACTTC. Amino acid sequence: CASSQDRDRIFYEQYF. This chain links TRBV14 with TRBJ2-7, with 7 bases lining up with TRBD1. Per germline, CDR1 SGHDN and CDR2 FVKESK. This CDR3 region has 16 residues. Losses at the gene ends were 0 bases for V and 3 bases for J; bases not matched to a gene: 8.

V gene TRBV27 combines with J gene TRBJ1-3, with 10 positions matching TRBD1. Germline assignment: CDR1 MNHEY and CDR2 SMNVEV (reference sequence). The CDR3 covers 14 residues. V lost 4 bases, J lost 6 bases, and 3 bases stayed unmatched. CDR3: CASSSGTGVNTIYF. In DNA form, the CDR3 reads TGTGCCAGCAGTTCAGGGACAGGGGTAAACACCATATATTTT.

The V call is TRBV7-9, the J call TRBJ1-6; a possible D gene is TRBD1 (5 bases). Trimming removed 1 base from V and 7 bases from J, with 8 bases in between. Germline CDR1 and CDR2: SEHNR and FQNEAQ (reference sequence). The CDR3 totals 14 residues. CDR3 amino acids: CASSLETANSPLHF. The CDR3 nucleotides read TGTGCCAGCAGCTTAGAGACAGCGAATTCACCCCTCCACTTT. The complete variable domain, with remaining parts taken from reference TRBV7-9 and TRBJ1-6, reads DTGVSQNPRHKITKRGQNVTFRCDPISEHNRLYWYRQTLGQGPEFLTYFQNEAQLEKSRLLSDRFSAERPKGSFSTLEIQRTEQGDSAMYLCASSLETANSPLHFGNGTRLTVT.

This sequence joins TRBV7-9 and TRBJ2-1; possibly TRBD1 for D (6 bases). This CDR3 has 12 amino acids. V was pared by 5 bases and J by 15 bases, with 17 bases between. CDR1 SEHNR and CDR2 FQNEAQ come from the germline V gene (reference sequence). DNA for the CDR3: TGTGCCAGCAGCCAGGGGACAAACACGCTGTTCTTC. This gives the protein CASSQGTNTLFF.

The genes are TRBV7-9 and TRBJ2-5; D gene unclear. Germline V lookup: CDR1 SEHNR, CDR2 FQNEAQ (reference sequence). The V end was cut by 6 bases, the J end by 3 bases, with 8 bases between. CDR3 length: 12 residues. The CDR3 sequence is CASSSVEETQYF. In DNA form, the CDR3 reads TGTGCCAGCAGTTCAGTCGAAGAGACCCAGTACTTC.

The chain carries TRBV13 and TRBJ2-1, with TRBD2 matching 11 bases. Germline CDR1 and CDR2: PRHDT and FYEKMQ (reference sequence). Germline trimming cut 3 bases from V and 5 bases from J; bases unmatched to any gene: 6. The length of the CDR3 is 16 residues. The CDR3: CASSFILAGAHNEQFF. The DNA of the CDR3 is TGTGCCAGCAGCTTTATACTAGCGGGAGCCCACAATGAGCAGTTCTTC.

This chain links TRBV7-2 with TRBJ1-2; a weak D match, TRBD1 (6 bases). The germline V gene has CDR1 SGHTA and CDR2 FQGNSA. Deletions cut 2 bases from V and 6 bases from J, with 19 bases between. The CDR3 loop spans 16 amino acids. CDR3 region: CASSLIIGAQGNGYTF. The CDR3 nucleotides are TGTGCCAGCAGCTTAATTATAGGGGCACAGGGCAATGGCTACACCTTC.

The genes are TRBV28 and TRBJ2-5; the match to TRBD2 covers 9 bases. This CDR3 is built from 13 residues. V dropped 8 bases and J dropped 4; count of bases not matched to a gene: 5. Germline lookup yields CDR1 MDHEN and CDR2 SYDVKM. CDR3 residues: CASYHSGGETQYF. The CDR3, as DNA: TGTGCCAGCTATCATAGCGGGGGAGAGACCCAGTACTTC.

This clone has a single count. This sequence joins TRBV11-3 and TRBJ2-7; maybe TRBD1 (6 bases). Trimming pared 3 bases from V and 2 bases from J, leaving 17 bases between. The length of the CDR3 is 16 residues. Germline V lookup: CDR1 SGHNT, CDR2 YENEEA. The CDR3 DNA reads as TGTGCCAGCAGCTTTTTGTTAGGGGGTGCCACCTACGAGCAGTACTTC. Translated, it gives CASSFLLGGATYEQYF.

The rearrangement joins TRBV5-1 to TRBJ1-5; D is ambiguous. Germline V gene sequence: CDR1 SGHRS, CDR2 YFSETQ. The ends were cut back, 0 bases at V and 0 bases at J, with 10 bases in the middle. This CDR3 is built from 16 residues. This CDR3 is CASSLVPGYSNQPQHF. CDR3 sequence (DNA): TGCGCCAGCAGCTTGGTACCGGGGTATAGCAATCAGCCCCAGCATTTT. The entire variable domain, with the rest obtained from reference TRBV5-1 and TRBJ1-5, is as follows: KAGVTQTPRYLIKTRGQQVTLSCSPISGHRSVSWYQQTPGQGLQFLFEYFSETQRNKGNFPGRFSGRQFSNSRSEMNVSTLELGDSALYLCASSLVPGYSNQPQHFGDGTRLSIL.

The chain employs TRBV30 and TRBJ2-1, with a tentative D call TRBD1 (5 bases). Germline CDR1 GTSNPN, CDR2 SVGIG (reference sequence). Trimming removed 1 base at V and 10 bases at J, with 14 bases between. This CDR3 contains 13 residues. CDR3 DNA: TGTGCCTGGAGTGGGCAGGGCCTAGGGGAGCAGTTCTTC. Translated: CAWSGQGLGEQFF.

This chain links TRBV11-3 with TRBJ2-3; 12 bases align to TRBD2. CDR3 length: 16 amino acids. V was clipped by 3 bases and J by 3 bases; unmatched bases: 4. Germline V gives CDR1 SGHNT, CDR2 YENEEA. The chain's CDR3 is CASSFGLAGSTDTQYF. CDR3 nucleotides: TGTGCCAGCAGCTTCGGACTAGCGGGATCAACAGATACGCAGTATTTT. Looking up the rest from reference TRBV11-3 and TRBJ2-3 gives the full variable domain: EAGVVQSPRYKIIEKKQPVAFWCNPISGHNTLYWYLQNLGQGPELLIRYENEEAVDDSQLPKDRFSAERLKGVDSTLKIQPAELGDSAVYLCASSFGLAGSTDTQYFGPGTRLTVL.

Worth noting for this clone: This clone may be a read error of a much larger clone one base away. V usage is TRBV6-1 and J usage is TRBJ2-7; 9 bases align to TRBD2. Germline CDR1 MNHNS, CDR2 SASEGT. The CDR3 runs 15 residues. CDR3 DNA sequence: TGTGCCGGCAGTGAAGCGCCAGCGGGAGGAGACGAGCAGTACTTC. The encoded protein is CAGSEAPAGGDEQYF.

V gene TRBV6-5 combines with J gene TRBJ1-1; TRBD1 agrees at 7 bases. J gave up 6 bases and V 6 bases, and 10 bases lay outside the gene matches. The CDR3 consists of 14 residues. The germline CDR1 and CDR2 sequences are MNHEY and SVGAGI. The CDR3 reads CASRGTTGEPEAFF. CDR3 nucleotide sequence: TGTGCCAGCAGGGGAACTACAGGGGAACCTGAAGCTTTCTTT.

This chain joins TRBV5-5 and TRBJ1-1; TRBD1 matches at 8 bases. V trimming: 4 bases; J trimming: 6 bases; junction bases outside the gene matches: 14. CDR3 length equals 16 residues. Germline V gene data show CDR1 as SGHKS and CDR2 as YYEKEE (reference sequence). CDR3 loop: CASSHGQGRVSAEAFF. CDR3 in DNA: TGTGCCAGCAGCCACGGACAGGGCAGGGTGAGCGCTGAAGCTTTCTTT. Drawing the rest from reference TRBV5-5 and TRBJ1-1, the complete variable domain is DAGVTQSPTHLIKTRGQQVTLRCSPISGHKSVSWYQQVLGQGPQFIFQYYEKEERGRGNFPDRFSARQFPNYSSELNVNALLLGDSALYLCASSHGQGRVSAEAFFGQGTRLTVV.